The 21 T cell receptor beta chains listed next were all sequenced from one sample in a study of T cells in Graves' hyperthyroidism and ophthalmopathy. Amplified regions were TCR beta CDR3 sequences from RNA transcripts. First-round RT-PCR with HTBI primers amplified the TCR CDR3 region. TCRdb re-called the multiplex PCR reads with MiXCR, one entry per CDR3 protein. The repertoire holds under 350,000 distinct CDR3 sequences, with approximately 13% as singletons. Sequencing input: blood. The receptors originated from a woman aged 40 to 55 with Graves' ophthalmopathy.

This clonotype has at least ten counts. The genes are TRBV12-5 and TRBJ2-1, with unresolved D. In germline, CDR1 is LGHNT, CDR2 FRNRAP. Trimming cost V 6 bases and J 8 bases, with 8 bases left between them. This CDR3 is built from 11 residues. The DNA of the CDR3 is TGTGCTAGTGGGATCTTGTATGAGCAGTTCTTC. Translation gives CASGILYEQFF.

The CDR3 DNA reads TGCGCCAGCAGCCAGGCCGGGACAGGGGGCGGGTACGAGCAGTACTTC. Amino acids: CASSQAGTGGGYEQYF. The chain uses TRBV4-1 and TRBJ2-7; 12 bases align to TRBD1. The J segment lost 4 bases and the V segment lost 3 bases, leaving 7 bases of the junction unmatched. Looked up from germline, CDR1 is MGHRA and CDR2 is YSYEKL. The CDR3 runs 16 residues.

The chain employs TRBV20-1 and TRBJ1-1; D remains unclear. Germline V gene sequence: CDR1 DFQATT, CDR2 SNEGSKA (reference sequence). This CDR3 has 13 residues. V lost 2 bases and J lost 7, with 14 bases in between. In DNA form, the CDR3 reads TGCAGTGCTAGATCCCGAGCCGGCGGTGAAGCTTTCTTT. Residues: CSARSRAGGEAFF.

This clonotype has a count of ten or more. The V gene is TRBV7-2, the J gene TRBJ2-7, with 11 positions matching TRBD2. The CDR3 has 15 amino acids. V shed 5 bases and J 6 bases; nucleotides not matched to a gene: 9. Germline CDR1 and CDR2: SGHTA and FQGNSA. CDR3 sequence reads: CASSNLLAGVSEQYF. Here the CDR3 DNA reads TGTGCCAGCAGCAACCTACTAGCGGGAGTGTCCGAGCAGTACTTC.

The rearrangement links TRBV18 to TRBJ1-2; 11 bases match TRBD1. There are 14 residues in the CDR3. Germline trimming cut 5 bases from V and 8 bases from J; bases unmatched to any gene: 7. Germline-derived CDR1 and CDR2 are KGHSH and LQKENI. This chain's CDR3 is CASSGDRGIGGYTF. The CDR3 region has the DNA TGTGCCAGCTCAGGGGACAGGGGGATCGGCGGCTACACCTTC.

This clonotype has only a few counts. V gene TRBV27 combines with J gene TRBJ1-5; 8 positions agree with TRBD1. The CDR3 length is 17 residues. The germline CDR1 and CDR2 sequences are MNHEY and SMNVEV (reference sequence). Trimming took 4 bases from V and 4 from J; bases not matched to a gene: 12. The CDR3 spells CASSSQGARSLNQPQHF. The CDR3 coding sequence is TGTGCCAGCAGTTCTCAGGGGGCGCGGTCACTAAATCAGCCCCAGCATTTT.

This clonotype appeared a few times. This likely comes from a read error, as the CDR3 has no conserved phenylalanine or tryptophan at its end. This sequence joins TRBV7-2 and TRBJ2-6, with D maybe TRBD1 (6 bases). This CDR3 has 15 amino acids. V was trimmed by 5 bases and J by 2 bases, leaving 10 bases between them. The germline V gene encodes CDR1 SGHTA and CDR2 FQGNSA. The CDR3 reads CASSQGWAGANVLTL. Here the CDR3 DNA reads TGTGCCAGCAGCCAGGGGTGGGCTGGGGCCAACGTCCTGACTCTC.

Many counts were recorded for this clonotype. The chain combines TRBV12-3 or TRBV12-4 with TRBJ2-5, with TRBD2 matching over 11 bases. The CDR3 is made up of 15 amino acids. V shed 5 bases and J 12 bases; nucleotides not matched to a gene: 14. CDR3 coding DNA: TGTGCCAGCAGTATCACTAGCGGGGGCCAGGATCGGGAGTACTTC. It codes for CASSITSGGQDREYF.

This clonotype occurred many times. The chain has TRBV28 and TRBJ1-2; TRBD1 agrees at 7 bases. The CDR3 has 11 residues. V trimming: 10 bases; J trimming: 4 bases; junction bases outside the gene matches: 3. CDR1 is MDHEN, CDR2 SYDVKM, per germline. CDR3 residues: CAIDRVYGYTF. DNA for the CDR3: TGTGCCATCGACAGGGTCTATGGCTACACCTTC.

This clonotype appeared many times. The V gene is TRBV2, the J gene TRBJ2-2; D call uncertain. The CDR3 length is 11 residues. The V end was cut by 8 bases, the J end by 7 bases, with 8 bases between. Germline V CDR1 and CDR2: SNHLY, FYNNEI. CDR3 residues: CASFIVGELFF. CDR3 sequence (DNA): TGTGCCAGCTTTATCGTCGGGGAGCTGTTTTTT. The full variable domain, in which reference TRBV2 and TRBJ2-2 provide the parts outside the CDR3, is EPEVTQTPSHQVTQMGQEVILRCVPISNHLYFYWYRQILGQKVEFLVSFYNNEISEKSEIFDDQFSVERPDGSNFTLKIRSTKLEDSAMYFCASFIVGELFFGEGSRLTVL.

This clonotype was seen at least ten times. One end of the junction fails to match germline, which may point to a read error. The rearrangement joins TRBV20-1 to TRBJ1-4, with D unclear. The germline V gene has CDR1 DFQATT and CDR2 SNEGSKA (reference sequence). The length of the CDR3 is 16 residues. CDR3 in amino acids: CSARATAFTSNEKLFF. CDR3 DNA: TGCAGTGCCAGAGCCACCGCCTTCACCTCTAATGAAAAACTGTTTTTT.

The genes are TRBV6-1 and TRBJ1-3; the D is unclear. The CDR3 runs to 14 residues. V lost 10 bases and J lost 0, with 13 bases in between. Germline V CDR1 and CDR2: MNHNS, SASEGT. CDR3 sequence reads: CATRPKTSGNTIYF. The CDR3 coding sequence is TGTGCCACCCGGCCAAAAACCTCTGGAAACACCATATATTTT.

Concerning this clonotype: A much larger clone differs by one base, so this may be a read error. The chain joins TRBV6-2 or TRBV6-3 to TRBJ2-2; weak D call: TRBD2 (5 bases). Per germline, CDR1 MNHEY and CDR2 SVGEGT. Trimming cost V 7 bases and J 13 bases, with 13 bases left between them. This CDR3 is 11 amino acids long. The CDR3 is CASTLPRGLFF. The CDR3 DNA reads as TGTGCCAGCACCCTTCCCCGGGGGCTGTTTTTT.

This clonotype appeared many times. The chain employs TRBV28 and TRBJ2-5; TRBD2 might be the D (6 bases). With 7 bases removed from V and 5 bases from J, the gap between germline ends came to 17 bases. This CDR3 is 14 amino acids long. Germline loops: CDR1 MDHEN, CDR2 SYDVKM. CDR3 coding DNA: TGTGCCAGCACCACAGGTGGCGGGGTGGAGACCCAGTACTTC. This sequence encodes CASTTGGGVETQYF.

This clonotype occurred many times. The chain is built from TRBV2 and TRBJ2-3; TRBD1 agrees at 8 bases. The germline V gene has CDR1 SNHLY and CDR2 FYNNEI. Losses at the gene ends were 4 bases for V and 6 bases for J; bases not matched to a gene: 6. The CDR3 contains 14 residues. The CDR3 loop reads CASSVQGARDTQYF. The CDR3 DNA reads as TGTGCCAGCAGTGTTCAGGGGGCGCGGGATACGCAGTATTTT. Full variable domain (remainder filled in from reference TRBV2 and TRBJ2-3): EPEVTQTPSHQVTQMGQEVILRCVPISNHLYFYWYRQILGQKVEFLVSFYNNEISEKSEIFDDQFSVERPDGSNFTLKIRSTKLEDSAMYFCASSVQGARDTQYFGPGTRLTVL.

This clonotype was recorded many times. The chain employs TRBV7-9 and TRBJ2-7, with D possibly TRBD1 on 5 matching bases. Trimming removed 2 bases at V and 0 bases at J, with 8 bases between. Germline values: CDR1 SEHNR, CDR2 FQNEAQ (reference sequence). This CDR3 comprises 14 residues. The CDR3 nucleotides are TGTGCCAGCAGCTTAACACAGGACTCCTACGAGCAGTACTTC. This translates into CASSLTQDSYEQYF.

The sample holds many counts of this clonotype. The chain links TRBV10-1 to TRBJ2-1; D possibly corresponds to TRBD1 (5 bases). The CDR3 contains 13 residues. Trimming removed 6 bases at V and 3 bases at J, with 9 bases between. Looked up from germline, CDR1 is WNHNN and CDR2 is SYGVQD (reference sequence). CDR3 nucleotides: TGCGCCAGCAGCGGACATGGCTACAATGAGCAGTTCTTC. Amino acids: CASSGHGYNEQFF.

The CDR3 nucleotides are TGTGCCAGCAGTTTAATCTCCGTGAAATCCCGTTCACCCCTCCACTTT. This gives the protein CASSLISVKSRSPLHF. J is TRBJ1-6 and V is TRBV28; D gene ambiguous. The germline V and J ends were trimmed by 2 bases and 9 bases, with 17 bases remaining between them. The CDR3 contains 16 residues. Germline loops: CDR1 MDHEN, CDR2 SYDVKM.

Of note for this clonotype: The junction shows a germline mismatch at one end, possibly a read error. This chain joins TRBV6-1 and TRBJ2-5, with D tentatively TRBD2 (5 bases). Germline V gene sequence: CDR1 MNHNS, CDR2 SASEGT. The length of the CDR3 is 15 residues. Here the CDR3 reads CASSEARTDKEAQYF. DNA for the CDR3: TGTGCCAGCAGTGAAGCGCGGACTGATAAAGAGGCCCAGTACTTC.

This clonotype has a handful of counts. The chain recombines TRBV28 with TRBJ1-1; tentatively, D is TRBD1 (5 bases). This CDR3 region has 15 residues. Trimming removed 5 bases at V and 3 bases at J, with 16 bases between. CDR1 and CDR2 (germline): MDHEN, SYDVKM. This chain's CDR3 is CASSIGTAMDTEAFF. The CDR3 DNA follows: TGTGCCAGCAGTATCGGGACCGCGATGGACACTGAAGCTTTCTTT.

In regard to this clonotype: This may be a read error: a much more frequent sequence differs by one nucleotide. V gene TRBV29-1 combines with J gene TRBJ1-1, with TRBD1 matching 7 bases. The CDR3 extends over 14 amino acids. V gave up 5 bases and J gave up 3 bases; unmatched junction bases: 9. Germline loops: CDR1 SQVTM, CDR2 ANQGSEA. The CDR3 DNA reads TGCAGCGTTCCCCGGGACAGTGGTGACACTGAAGCTTTCTTT. Its translation: CSVPRDSGDTEAFF.